These 17 T cell receptor beta chains came from one sample sequenced in a study of vaccination effects on CD4 cells after COVID-19. Ahead of sequencing, the ViraFEST assay grew antigen-specific CD4+ T cells using viral peptide pools. Culture lasted roughly 9 days before CD4+ T cell isolation. Documented for the person is a PCR-confirmed SARS-CoV-2 infection occurring between March and December 2020. The antigens of these receptors remain unknown. Using immunoSEQ multiplex PCR, the repertoire was profiled, and TCRdb retains in-frame clones only, with some absent. Of roughly 23,000 clones in the sample, roughly three quarters were seen once. The sequenced sample was CD4+ T cells from PBMCs cultured with SARS-CoV-2 spike peptides, obtained before COVID-19 vaccination. These receptor sequences come from a human donor who had a prior SARS-CoV-2 infection.

This rearrangement joins TRBV12-3 or TRBV12-4 to TRBJ1-1; a weak D match, TRBD1 (5 bases). With 4 bases removed from V and 1 base from J, the gap between germline ends came to 7 bases. The CDR3 sequence is 13 residues long. CDR3 region: CASSWTQNTEAFF. CDR3 DNA sequence: TGTGCCAGCAGTTGGACACAGAACACTGAAGCTTTCTTT.

The J gene is TRBJ2-1, the V gene TRBV2; possible D gene TRBD2, 6 bases. V shed 3 bases and J shed 9 bases, with 18 bases lying between them. This CDR3 is 15 amino acids long. Germline CDR1 is SNHLY and CDR2 is FYNNEI. CDR3 coding DNA: TGTGCCAGCAGTGACGGGAGAAGGAGGGCGGGTGAGCAGTTCTTC. Translated, it gives CASSDGRRRAGEQFF.

The chain carries TRBV11-3 and TRBJ2-5; 7 bases map to TRBD1. Germline V CDR1 and CDR2: SGHNT, YENEEA. The V and J ends lost 5 bases and 4 bases, in that order; junction bases with no gene match: 10. The CDR3 extends over 15 amino acids. CDR3 nucleotide sequence: TGTGCCAGCAGCCGTTCCGGGACAGTCGGAGAGACCCAGTACTTC. Its translation is CASSRSGTVGETQYF.

The V call is TRBV2, the J call TRBJ2-5, with 9 bases identical to TRBD1. The germline V gene has CDR1 SNHLY and CDR2 FYNNEI. The CDR3 is 14 residues long. Trimming cost V 7 bases and J 3 bases; bases outside gene matches: 6. CDR3: CASTPDRGEETQYF. The CDR3 DNA reads as TGTGCCAGCACTCCGGACAGGGGTGAAGAGACCCAGTACTTC.

The genes are TRBV15 and TRBJ1-6; D not certain. From germline, CDR1 is LNHNV and CDR2 YYDKDF (reference sequence). This CDR3 comprises 13 residues. The ends were cut back, 1 base at V and 10 bases at J, with 8 bases in the middle. The CDR3 reads CATSRVLESPLHF. CDR3 DNA: TGTGCCACCAGCAGAGTGTTGGAGTCACCCCTCCACTTT.

This chain joins TRBV7-9 and TRBJ1-4; D not resolved. The germline V gene has CDR1 SEHNR and CDR2 FQNEAQ (reference sequence). The CDR3 extends over 18 amino acids. Trimming cost V 1 base and J 4 bases, with 19 bases left between them. DNA for the CDR3: TGTGCCAGCAGCTTAGGGCGGGCAGGCAACCTCTATAATGAAAAACTGTTTTTT. Translated: CASSLGRAGNLYNEKLFF.

This chain's CDR3 is CASSPWADRNTEAFF. The DNA for the CDR3 is TGCGCCAGCAGCCCCTGGGCGGACAGGAACACTGAAGCTTTCTTT. This chain uses TRBV4-3 with TRBJ1-1; weak D call: TRBD1 (6 bases). Trimming stripped 4 bases from V and 1 base from J, with 13 bases between. This CDR3 region has 15 residues. The germline V gene has CDR1 LGHNA and CDR2 YSLEER.

This clone has only one observation. The V gene is TRBV9, the J gene TRBJ2-5; tentative D call: TRBD1 (6 bases). The V end was cut by 4 bases, the J end by 2 bases, with 12 bases between. Germline CDR1 SGDLS, CDR2 YYNGEE. This CDR3 has 14 residues. The CDR3 spells CASSPRGQQETQYF. The CDR3 DNA reads as TGTGCCAGCAGCCCCCGAGGACAGCAAGAGACCCAGTACTTC.

The chain recombines TRBV5-3 with TRBJ1-4, with D unresolved. TRBV5-3 is an ORF for which the function is uncertain. The ends were cut back, 2 bases at V and 0 bases at J, with 20 bases in the middle. The CDR3 spans 19 residues. CDR3 sequence reads: CARSFPFQVSAATNEKLFF. The CDR3 bases are TGTGCCAGAAGCTTTCCATTTCAGGTCTCAGCAGCAACTAATGAAAAACTGTTTTTT.

V gene TRBV2 combines with J gene TRBJ2-7; perhaps D is TRBD1 or TRBD2 (5 bases each). The CDR3 runs 14 residues. Trimming pared 7 bases from V and 5 bases from J, leaving 18 bases between. The V gene's germline CDR1 is SNHLY and CDR2 FYNNEI. The CDR3 spells CASIEGRSGHEQYF. As DNA, the CDR3 is TGTGCCAGCATAGAGGGACGTAGTGGACACGAGCAGTACTTC.

In this sample, this clone turned up a few times. The rearrangement links TRBV2 to TRBJ1-2; D not resolved. The CDR3 contains 10 residues. V dropped 6 bases and J dropped 5 bases, with 4 bases sitting between them. Germline CDR1 SNHLY, CDR2 FYNNEI. The CDR3 DNA sequence: TGTGCCAGCAGCCAGTATGGCTACACCTTC. Its protein is CASSQYGYTF.

The chain uses TRBV29-1 and TRBJ2-1; TRBD2 is a possible D gene (5 bases). With 4 bases removed from V and 2 bases from J, the gap between germline ends came to 18 bases. The length of the CDR3 is 16 residues. Germline values: CDR1 SQVTM, CDR2 ANQGSEA. CDR3 nucleotides: TGCAGCGTTGCTGGTAGCGAGGGAGCTCCCTACAATGAGCAGTTCTTC. Its translation: CSVAGSEGAPYNEQFF.

The chain has TRBV6-6 and TRBJ1-1; D ambiguous. The ends were cut back, 6 bases at V and 4 bases at J, with 15 bases in the middle. CDR3 length equals 14 residues. Per germline, CDR1 MNHNY and CDR2 SVGAGI (reference sequence). CDR3 sequence reads: CASSYTVGGTEAFF. CDR3 in DNA: TGTGCCAGCAGCTATACCGTCGGTGGCACTGAAGCTTTCTTT.

This chain joins TRBV7-3 and TRBJ2-1; weak D call: TRBD1 (7 bases). Looked up from germline, CDR1 is SGHTA and CDR2 is FQGTGA. The V gene lost 5 bases and the J gene lost 5 bases, with 16 bases spanning the gap. CDR3 length: 15 residues. The CDR3 protein is CASSPQGGHNNEQFF. The CDR3 DNA is TGTGCCAGCAGCCCCCAGGGGGGTCACAACAATGAGCAGTTCTTC.

This chain joins TRBV9 and TRBJ2-5; 16 nucleotides align to TRBD2. This CDR3 is 17 amino acids long. Trimming removed 4 bases from V and 5 bases from J; junction bases left unmatched: 8. Germline assignment: CDR1 SGDLS and CDR2 YYNGEE. This chain's CDR3 is CASSSGTSGGDRETQYF. CDR3 nucleotides: TGTGCCAGCAGCTCAGGGACTAGCGGGGGGGATCGGGAGACCCAGTACTTC.

The chain recombines TRBV5-1 with TRBJ2-7; 7 positions match TRBD2. The CDR3 length is 15 residues. Germline V gene lookup returns CDR1 SGHRS and CDR2 YFSETQ. The V and J ends lost 0 bases and 5 bases, in that order; junction bases with no gene match: 8. The CDR3: CASSLAGTTLNEQYF. In DNA form, the CDR3 reads TGCGCCAGCAGCTTGGCCGGGACTACCCTTAACGAGCAGTACTTC.

This clone was detected once. The chain recombines TRBV4-1 with TRBJ1-2; D remains unclear. Trimming pared 4 bases from V and 2 bases from J, leaving 11 bases between. Germline V gene lookup returns CDR1 MGHRA and CDR2 YSYEKL. The CDR3 sequence is 14 residues long. The CDR3 region has the DNA TGCGCCAGCAGCCGTTCAGGCCCAAACTATGGCTACACCTTC. Translation: CASSRSGPNYGYTF.